The clone carrying this T cell receptor beta chain was counted a few times. Its antigen is currently unknown. Trimming took off 2 bases at V and 0 bases at J, with 8 bases between the two ends. CDR1 and CDR2 (germline): SEHNR, FQNEAQ (reference sequence). The CDR3 is made up of 15 amino acids. This sample stems from a study of regulatory dendritic cells for organ transplantation. Study-wide points: Alloreactive memory CD8+ T cell pools varied considerably between individuals.

Sorted subsets were CFSE-labeled and cultured approximately 5 days with allogeneic dendritic cells. Clones were read by immunoSEQ multiplex PCR, and TCRdb kept only the in-frame ones, dropping some. The sample lists 20,000 or so clones, approximately 83% occurring once. The origin of this receptor is a human donor in good health. Sequencing used naive CD4+ T cells from blood cultured with regulatory dendritic cells. Subset here: CD45RA+ naive T cells. The chain employs TRBV7-9 and TRBJ2-1; D gene uncertain. CDR3 nucleotides: TGTGCCAGCAGCTTAATCTATATCTCCTACAATGAGCAGTTCTTC. Protein product: CASSLIYISYNEQFF. Variable domain in full (rest from reference TRBV7-9 and TRBJ2-1): DTGVSQNPRHKITKRGQNVTFRCDPISEHNRLYWYRQTLGQGPEFLTYFQNEAQLEKSRLLSDRFSAERPKGSFSTLEIQRTEQGDSAMYLCASSLIYISYNEQFFGPGTRLTVL.